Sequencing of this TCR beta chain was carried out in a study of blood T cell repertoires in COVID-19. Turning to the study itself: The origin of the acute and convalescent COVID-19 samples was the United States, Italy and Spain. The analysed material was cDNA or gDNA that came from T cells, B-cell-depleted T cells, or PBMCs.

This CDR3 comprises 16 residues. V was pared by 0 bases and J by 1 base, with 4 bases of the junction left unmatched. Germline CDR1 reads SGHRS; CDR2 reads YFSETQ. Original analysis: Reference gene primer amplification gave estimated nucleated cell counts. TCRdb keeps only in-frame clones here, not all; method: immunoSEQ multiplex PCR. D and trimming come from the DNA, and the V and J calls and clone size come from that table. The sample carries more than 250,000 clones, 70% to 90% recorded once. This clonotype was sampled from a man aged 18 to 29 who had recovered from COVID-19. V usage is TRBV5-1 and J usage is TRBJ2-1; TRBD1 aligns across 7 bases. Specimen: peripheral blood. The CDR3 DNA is TGCGCCAGCAGCTTGGGGGACAGCCTGTCCTACAATGAGCAGTTCTTC. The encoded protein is CASSLGDSLSYNEQFF. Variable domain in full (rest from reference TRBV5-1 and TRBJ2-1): KAGVTQTPRYLIKTRGQQVTLSCSPISGHRSVSWYQQTPGQGLQFLFEYFSETQRNKGNFPGRFSGRQFSNSRSEMNVSTLELGDSALYLCASSLGDSLSYNEQFFGPGTRLTVL.